The 27 T cell receptor beta chains reported below all come from one sample, sequenced in a study of blood T cell repertoires in COVID-19. The table came from immunoSEQ multiplex PCR; TCRdb's copy has only in-frame clones and leaves some out. In the table there are 180,000 or so clones, more than 75% of which are singletons. Sequenced sample: PBMCs or T cells enriched from blood (not recorded which). Source of these receptors: a man between 60 and 75 years old who had been exposed to COVID-19.

The sample holds a few counts of this clone. CDR3 sequence (DNA): TGTGCCAGCAGCCCGACCCTCCAGGCTTCGGCTTTCTTT. It encodes CASSPTLQASAFF. The J gene is TRBJ1-1, the V gene TRBV6-5; D call uncertain. Trimming removed 6 bases from V and 11 bases from J, with 19 bases in between. Germline V gene data show CDR1 as MNHEY and CDR2 as SVGAGI. This CDR3 spans 13 amino acids.

V usage is TRBV28 and J usage is TRBJ2-5; perhaps TRBD1 as D (5 bases). Trimming left V 4 bases short and J 5 bases short, with 8 bases between. The CDR3 consists of 12 residues. Germline V CDR1 and CDR2: MDHEN, SYDVKM. The CDR3: CASSSQGETQYF. CDR3 DNA: TGTGCCAGCAGTTCCCAGGGCGAGACCCAGTACTTC.

The chain carries TRBV27 and TRBJ2-1, with TRBD2 as a possible D gene (6 bases). The CDR3 sequence is 17 residues long. Germline V lookup: CDR1 MNHEY, CDR2 SMNVEV (reference sequence). Trimming shortened V by 6 bases and J by 4 bases, and 22 bases separated the two germline ends. The CDR3 loop reads CASSRMSGLLGYNEQFF. The CDR3 coding sequence is TGTGCCAGCAGCCGGATGTCGGGACTTCTCGGATACAATGAGCAGTTCTTC.

The V call is TRBV6-1, the J call TRBJ2-2, with 7 positions matching TRBD1. The CDR3 runs to 17 residues. CDR1 MNHNS and CDR2 SASEGT come from the germline V gene. V lost 2 bases to trimming and J lost 4 bases; unmatched junction nucleotides: 10. Here the CDR3 reads CASSERPRGLGTGELFF. The CDR3 nucleotides are TGTGCCAGCAGTGAACGCCCTAGGGGGCTGGGCACCGGGGAGCTGTTTTTT.

The CDR3 reads CASSSKTSSYEQYF. CDR3 coding DNA: TGTGCCAGCAGCTCTAAGACTAGCTCCTACGAGCAGTACTTC. The chain has TRBV5-4 and TRBJ2-7; D possibly corresponds to TRBD2 (6 bases). Trimming removed 3 bases at V and 0 bases at J, with 10 bases between. Germline V gene lookup returns CDR1 SGHNT and CDR2 YYREEE (reference sequence). The CDR3 is 14 residues long.

The genes are TRBV5-4 and TRBJ1-2; 8 nucleotides line up with TRBD1. In germline, CDR1 is SGHNT, CDR2 YYREEE (reference sequence). The trim removed 0 bases at V and 4 bases at J, leaving 5 bases unmatched. This CDR3 region has 15 residues. Here the CDR3 DNA reads TGTGCCAGCAGCTTGGCCACAGGGGGGATCTATGGCTACACCTTC. Translated, it gives CASSLATGGIYGYTF.

This rearrangement joins TRBV27 to TRBJ1-5; 8 nucleotides line up with TRBD1. Germline assignment: CDR1 MNHEY and CDR2 SMNVEV (reference sequence). The CDR3 loop spans 14 amino acids. V dropped 5 bases and J dropped 5; count of bases not matched to a gene: 5. The CDR3 DNA sequence: TGTGCCAGCAGTCACCAGGGGGCGCATCAGCCCCAGCATTTT. This gives the protein CASSHQGAHQPQHF.

There are a few counts of this clone. The rearrangement uses TRBV19 and TRBJ2-5; 8 bases fit TRBD1. Germline V CDR1 and CDR2: LNHDA, SQIVND (reference sequence). The V gene end was trimmed by 4 bases and the J gene end by 5 bases; junction bases not matched to a gene: 6. The CDR3 totals 14 residues. CDR3 coding DNA: TGTGCCAGTAGTACCCCCGGACAGGGTGAGACCCAGTACTTC. It yields the protein CASSTPGQGETQYF.

This clone was seen once. The chain links TRBV6-5 to TRBJ2-5, with D maybe TRBD1 (6 bases). This CDR3 has 14 residues. Trimming stripped 7 bases from V and 1 base from J, with 13 bases between. Germline V gene data show CDR1 as MNHEY and CDR2 as SVGAGI. CDR3 protein: CASTRGGPQETQYF. CDR3 DNA: TGTGCCAGCACCAGGGGCGGGCCCCAAGAGACCCAGTACTTC.

The chain combines TRBV11-3 with TRBJ2-3; 10 bases are a match to TRBD1. The V gene end was trimmed by 3 bases and the J gene end by 6 bases; junction bases not matched to a gene: 12. CDR1 and CDR2 from the germline V gene are SGHNT and YENEEA. CDR3 length: 17 residues. The CDR3 is CASSFSTGTGERDTQYF. The DNA of the CDR3 is TGTGCCAGCAGCTTCTCCACCGGGACAGGGGAAAGGGATACGCAGTATTTT.

V and J are TRBV5-1 and TRBJ1-1; weak D call: TRBD1 (5 bases). The ends were cut back, 0 bases at V and 3 bases at J, with 12 bases in the middle. Germline-derived CDR1 and CDR2 are SGHRS and YFSETQ. This CDR3 has 15 residues. This CDR3 is CASSLAAGWDTEAFF. The CDR3 region has the DNA TGCGCCAGCAGCTTGGCGGCAGGGTGGGACACTGAAGCTTTCTTT. Together with reference TRBV5-1 and TRBJ1-1, the CDR3 gives the full variable domain: KAGVTQTPRYLIKTRGQQVTLSCSPISGHRSVSWYQQTPGQGLQFLFEYFSETQRNKGNFPGRFSGRQFSNSRSEMNVSTLELGDSALYLCASSLAAGWDTEAFFGQGTRLTVV.

The chain employs TRBV27 and TRBJ1-5; a weak D match, TRBD1 (6 bases). Trimming took 7 bases from V and 1 from J, leaving 11 bases between them. This CDR3 is built from 14 residues. In germline, CDR1 is MNHEY, CDR2 SMNVEV (reference sequence). In DNA, the CDR3 is TGTGCCAGCAAAACTACAGGGAGCAATCAGCCCCAGCATTTT. It yields the protein CASKTTGSNQPQHF.

V gene TRBV7-8 combines with J gene TRBJ2-5; 14 positions agree with TRBD2. The CDR3 is 15 residues long. Trimming cost V 1 base and J 5 bases; bases outside gene matches: 0. Germline assignment: CDR1 SGHVS and CDR2 FQNEAQ. CDR3 protein: CASSLGTSGGETQYF. The CDR3 DNA reads TGTGCCAGCAGCTTAGGGACTAGCGGGGGGGAGACCCAGTACTTC.

This chain links TRBV15 with TRBJ2-3; 7 bases line up with TRBD1. Germline V gives CDR1 LNHNV, CDR2 YYDKDF (reference sequence). V lost 4 bases, J lost 1 base, and 5 bases stayed unmatched. This CDR3 has 15 amino acids. CDR3 DNA: TGTGCCACCAGCAAAACAGGGGACGGCACAGATACGCAGTATTTT. Residues: CATSKTGDGTDTQYF.

The V and J genes are TRBV9 and TRBJ2-2; a weak D match, TRBD2 (7 bases). The CDR3 consists of 17 residues. Trimming shortened V by 7 bases and J by 4 bases, and 23 bases separated the two germline ends. Germline lookup yields CDR1 SGDLS and CDR2 YYNGEE. The CDR3 DNA follows: TGTGCCAGCGGGCCCCCCGGGGGGCGGATTGTCACCGGGGAGCTGTTTTTT. Amino acid sequence: CASGPPGGRIVTGELFF.

The rearrangement uses TRBV11-1 and TRBJ2-7; D perhaps matches TRBD2 (6 bases). The CDR3 spans 14 residues. Germline CDR1 and CDR2: SGHAT and FQDESV (reference sequence). Trimming shortened V by 6 bases and J by 4 bases, and 16 bases separated the two germline ends. CDR3 in DNA: TGTGCCAGCAGGGGGGACTGGGAGGTATACGAGCAGTACTTC. Translated, it gives CASRGDWEVYEQYF.

The chain joins TRBV19 to TRBJ2-5; the match to TRBD2 covers 8 bases. Germline-derived CDR1 and CDR2 are LNHDA and SQIVND (reference sequence). This CDR3 comprises 13 residues. The ends lost 5 bases at V and 4 bases at J; junction bases unmatched: 3. The CDR3 reads CASSGTRGETQYF. The CDR3 nucleotides read TGTGCCAGTAGTGGGACTAGAGGAGAGACCCAGTACTTC.

The genes are TRBV6-2 or TRBV6-3 and TRBJ2-3; D gene unclear. Germline CDR1 MNHEY, CDR2 SVGEGT. This CDR3 spans 14 amino acids. Trimming shortened V by 0 bases and J by 4 bases, and 8 bases separated the two germline ends. CDR3 sequence reads: CASSYSRLADTQYF. CDR3 bases: TGTGCCAGCAGTTACTCGAGACTCGCAGATACGCAGTATTTT.

Here the CDR3 DNA reads TGTGCCAGTAGTCCCCGGGACAGGGGGGACTACGAGCAGTACTTC. The encoded protein is CASSPRDRGDYEQYF. The chain is built from TRBV19 and TRBJ2-7; TRBD1 aligns across 11 bases. The CDR3 runs to 15 residues. The J segment lost 3 bases and the V segment lost 5 bases, leaving 6 bases of the junction unmatched. Germline V lookup: CDR1 LNHDA, CDR2 SQIVND (reference sequence).

V and J are TRBV28 and TRBJ1-4; 7 positions agree with TRBD1. V shed 3 bases, J shed 8 bases, and the junction held 9 bases outside the gene matches. Germline assignment: CDR1 MDHEN and CDR2 SYDVKM. The CDR3 spans 15 residues. The CDR3 DNA follows: TGTGCCAGCAGTTTCCCGACAGGGACGGGGGAAAAACTGTTTTTT. It translates to CASSFPTGTGEKLFF.

This clone came up once. The chain links TRBV7-9 to TRBJ1-3, with 8 nucleotides matching TRBD1. The junction had 5 bases not matched to a gene; V was cut back by 4 bases and J by 0 bases. From germline, CDR1 is SEHNR and CDR2 FQNEAQ (reference sequence). CDR3 length: 16 amino acids. CDR3 sequence reads: CASSWQTGVSGNTIYF. CDR3 DNA: TGTGCCAGCAGCTGGCAGACAGGGGTCTCTGGAAACACCATATATTTT.

The CDR3 nucleotides are TGTGCCAGCAGCCCGGGTCCGAGCACTGAAGCTTTCTTT. As protein: CASSPGPSTEAFF. The chain combines TRBV6-5 with TRBJ1-1; D is uncertain. The CDR3 totals 13 residues. Germline CDR1 and CDR2: MNHEY and SVGAGI. With 6 bases removed from V and 4 bases from J, the gap between germline ends came to 12 bases.

The genes are TRBV27 and TRBJ1-6; 7 bases are shared with TRBD1. CDR1 is MNHEY and CDR2 is SMNVEV in the germline V gene (reference sequence). The CDR3 extends over 17 amino acids. After removal of 6 bases from V and 3 bases from J, the junction contained 11 bases not matched to a gene. This CDR3 is CASRLGPTGVYNSPLHF. CDR3 nucleotide sequence: TGTGCCAGCAGGCTAGGCCCTACAGGGGTCTATAATTCACCCCTCCACTTT.

The V and J genes are TRBV9 and TRBJ1-5; the D is unclear. Trimming left V 0 bases short and J 7 bases short, with 8 bases between. Germline V gene lookup returns CDR1 SGDLS and CDR2 YYNGEE. The length of the CDR3 is 13 residues. The DNA of the CDR3 is TGTGCCAGCAGCGTAGCCCAGGAACAGCCCCAGCATTTT. It translates to CASSVAQEQPQHF.

The rearrangement joins TRBV6-5 to TRBJ2-5; 8 bases agree with TRBD2. The CDR3 runs to 14 residues. Germline-derived CDR1 and CDR2 are MNHEY and SVGAGI. V lost 7 bases, J lost 3 bases, and 7 bases stayed unmatched. The DNA for the CDR3 is TGTGCCAGCAAGACGACTAGCGTGAAAGAGACCCAGTACTTC. Its protein is CASKTTSVKETQYF.

This sequence joins TRBV3-1 (or the pseudogene TRBV3-2) and TRBJ1-2; the D is unclear. V shed 0 bases and J shed 4 bases, with 12 bases lying between them. Germline CDR1 LGHDT, CDR2 YNNKEL (reference sequence). There are 15 residues in the CDR3. The CDR3 DNA sequence: TGTGCCAGCAGCCAAGACGTTGGCAGAACCTATGGCTACACCTTC. This translates into CASSQDVGRTYGYTF.

The J gene is TRBJ2-5, the V gene TRBV5-1, with D possibly matching TRBD1 (5 bases). The CDR3 contains 15 residues. Looked up from germline, CDR1 is SGHRS and CDR2 is YFSETQ. V lost 2 bases and J lost 1, with 12 bases in between. CDR3 sequence: CASSLGESSQETQYF. CDR3 coding DNA: TGCGCCAGCAGCTTAGGGGAAAGTAGCCAAGAGACCCAGTACTTC.